This passage covers 20 T cell receptor beta chains from one sample sequenced in a study of control samples from healthy donors and cancer patients. The method was immunoSEQ multiplex PCR; TCRdb's version includes in-frame clones alone and lacks a portion of them. The data contain about 75,000 clones, roughly 94% of them singletons. Sequencing was carried out using blood. The receptors were gathered from a woman between 35 and 50 years old in good health.

The rearrangement links TRBV2 to TRBJ2-5; 10 nucleotides match TRBD1. This CDR3 has 14 amino acids. The V gene end was trimmed by 6 bases and the J gene end by 5 bases; junction bases not matched to a gene: 6. Germline-derived CDR1 and CDR2 are SNHLY and FYNNEI. Here the CDR3 DNA reads TGTGCCAGCAGCGGACAGGGGGTTTGGGAGACCCAGTACTTC. Its protein is CASSGQGVWETQYF.

V and J are TRBV7-2 and TRBJ2-6, with D maybe TRBD2 (6 bases). The CDR3 runs to 15 residues. V gave up 1 base and J gave up 2 bases, with 6 bases separating them. Germline loops: CDR1 SGHTA, CDR2 FQGNSA. In nucleotides, the CDR3 is TGTGCCAGCAGCTTAGGGAGGGCTGGGGCCAACGTCCTGACTTTC. Translation: CASSLGRAGANVLTF. The variable domain in full, completed from reference TRBV7-2 and TRBJ2-6, reads GAGVSQSPSNKVTEKGKDVELRCDPISGHTALYWYRQSLGQGLEFLIYFQGNSAPDKSGLPSDRFSAERTGGSVSTLTIQRTQQEDSAVYLCASSLGRAGANVLTFGAGSRLTVL.

CDR3 in amino acids: CATISGGTGELFF. CDR3 coding DNA: TGTGCCACGATATCAGGGGGCACCGGGGAGCTGTTTTTT. This chain links TRBV3-1 (or the pseudogene TRBV3-2) with TRBJ2-2, with 7 bases that match TRBD1. This CDR3 contains 13 residues. J was trimmed by 4 bases and V by 10 bases; bases with no gene match: 6. Germline V gives CDR1 LGHDT, CDR2 YNNKEL (reference sequence).

In DNA, the CDR3 is TGTGCCAGCTCACCAGGGGGACAGGGGGCAAACACTGAAGCTTTCTTT. This encodes CASSPGGQGANTEAFF. The genes are TRBV18 and TRBJ1-1, with TRBD1 identical over 12 bases. V shed 2 bases and J 2 bases; nucleotides not matched to a gene: 3. The V gene's germline CDR1 is KGHSH and CDR2 LQKENI. The CDR3 consists of 16 residues.

The J gene is TRBJ1-1, the V gene TRBV6-5; D not resolved. Trimming took off 6 bases at V and 1 base at J, with 6 bases between the two ends. The CDR3 has 12 residues. The germline V gene encodes CDR1 MNHEY and CDR2 SVGAGI. Here the CDR3 reads CASSPTNTEAFF. CDR3 sequence (DNA): TGTGCCAGCAGCCCGACGAACACTGAAGCTTTCTTT.

This clone came up a few times. V and J are TRBV6-2 or TRBV6-3 and TRBJ2-7; 7 bases match TRBD1. The CDR3 covers 17 residues. CDR1 is MNHEY and CDR2 is SVGEGT in the germline V gene. With 4 bases clipped from V and 3 bases from J, the junction kept 15 bases outside the gene matches. The CDR3 reads CASSSSGTEIVVYEQYF. The CDR3 DNA reads TGTGCCAGCAGTTCCTCCGGGACAGAAATTGTAGTCTACGAGCAGTACTTC.

The rearrangement joins TRBV5-6 to TRBJ1-1; no clear D gene. V lost 0 bases and J 6 bases, leaving 6 bases between the germline ends. CDR1 is SGHDT, CDR2 YYEEEE, per germline. The CDR3 is 12 residues long. The CDR3 sequence is CASSLAHPEAFF. The CDR3 nucleotides read TGTGCCAGCAGCTTGGCACACCCTGAAGCTTTCTTT. The variable domain in full, with the rest retrieved from reference TRBV5-6 and TRBJ1-1, is DAGVTQSPTHLIKTRGQQVTLRCSPKSGHDTVSWYQQALGQGPQFIFQYYEEEERQRGNFPDRFSGHQFPNYSSELNVNALLLGDSALYLCASSLAHPEAFFGQGTRLTVV.

This sequence joins TRBV30 and TRBJ2-5; 12 nucleotides agree with TRBD2. This CDR3 region has 14 residues. The V gene end was trimmed by 3 bases and the J gene end by 5 bases; junction bases not matched to a gene: 4. Per the germline V gene, CDR1 is GTSNPN and CDR2 is SVGIG (reference sequence). The CDR3 protein is CAWRTSGSSETQYF. CDR3 DNA: TGTGCCTGGAGGACTAGCGGGAGCTCTGAGACCCAGTACTTC.

This sequence joins TRBV7-9 and TRBJ1-1; D is perhaps TRBD1 (5 bases). This CDR3 spans 11 amino acids. Trimming took 4 bases from V and 8 from J, leaving 8 bases between them. Germline CDR1 reads SEHNR; CDR2 reads FQNEAQ (reference sequence). This chain's CDR3 is CASSYGTEAFF. The CDR3 bases are TGTGCCAGCAGCTACGGGACGGAAGCTTTCTTT.

This chain joins TRBV6-5 and TRBJ2-7; 8 bases align to TRBD2. CDR3 length equals 13 residues. V lost 7 bases and J lost 3; bases outside the gene matches: 5. Germline values: CDR1 MNHEY, CDR2 SVGAGI. The CDR3 region is CASIRGGHYEQYF. The CDR3 nucleotides read TGTGCCAGCATCCGGGGGGGCCACTACGAGCAGTACTTC.

CDR3 amino acids: CASLQPGLAGVEQFF. DNA for the CDR3: TGTGCCAGCTTACAGCCGGGACTAGCGGGAGTTGAGCAGTTCTTC. The V call is TRBV6-5, the J call TRBJ2-1, with 14 bases matching TRBD2. This CDR3 has 15 amino acids. From germline, CDR1 is MNHEY and CDR2 SVGAGI. V trimming: 8 bases; J trimming: 9 bases; junction bases outside the gene matches: 9.

The chain has TRBV7-3 and TRBJ2-2; D remains unclear. Trimming shortened V by 3 bases and J by 0 bases, and 5 bases separated the two germline ends. This CDR3 has 14 residues. Germline lookup yields CDR1 SGHTA and CDR2 FQGTGA. This chain's CDR3 is CASSFFSNTGELFF. CDR3 nucleotide sequence: TGTGCCAGCAGCTTCTTTTCGAACACCGGGGAGCTGTTTTTT.

A few counts support this clone. This sequence joins TRBV15 and TRBJ2-6, with D possibly being TRBD2 (5 bases). The CDR3 loop spans 16 amino acids. Germline V lookup: CDR1 LNHNV, CDR2 YYDKDF (reference sequence). Trimming took 0 bases from V and 1 from J, leaving 7 bases between them. CDR3 in DNA: TGTGCCACCAGCAGAGATCGGGGTTCTGGGGCCAACGTCCTGACTTTC. It translates to CATSRDRGSGANVLTF. Filled out from reference TRBV15 and TRBJ2-6, the complete variable domain reads DAMVIQNPRYQVTQFGKPVTLSCSQTLNHNVMYWYQQKSSQAPKLLFHYYDKDFNNEADTPDNFQSRRPNTSFCFLDIRSPGLGDTAMYLCATSRDRGSGANVLTFGAGSRLTVL.

Concerning this clone itself: Compared with germline, one end of the junction differs, possibly owing to a read error. V is TRBV5-4 and J is TRBJ2-4, with D possibly TRBD2 on 6 matching bases. Germline V gene lookup returns CDR1 SGHNT and CDR2 YYREEE (reference sequence). CDR3 length: 12 residues. Written as DNA, the CDR3 is TGTGCCAGCAGCCCCCCGGGGGTCCCGATTGTCTTC. It yields the protein CASSPPGVPIVF. Variable domain in full (rest from reference TRBV5-4 and TRBJ2-4): ETGVTQSPTHLIKTRGQQVTLRCSSQSGHNTVSWYQQALGQGPQFIFQYYREEENGRGNFPPRFSGLQFPNYSSELNVNALELDDSALYLCASSPPGVPIVFGAGTRLSVL.

The V call is TRBV12-5, the J call TRBJ2-7; no firm D call. The V gene's germline CDR1 is LGHNT and CDR2 FRNRAP. V was shortened by 3 bases and J by 4 bases, with 10 bases between the two germline ends. This CDR3 is 13 amino acids long. DNA of the CDR3: TGTGCTAGTGGTTTCACAGACGGGTACGAGCAGTACTTC. This gives the protein CASGFTDGYEQYF.

The CDR3 DNA follows: TGTGCCATCAGTCCGTCGGGGGGCGGCGGGGAGCTGTTTTTT. Translation gives CAISPSGGGGELFF. The rearrangement links TRBV10-3 to TRBJ2-2; perhaps TRBD2 as D (7 bases). Germline CDR1 and CDR2: ENHRY and SYGVKD. The V and J ends lost 5 bases and 7 bases respectively, with 14 bases between them. The CDR3 runs to 14 residues.

Written as DNA, the CDR3 is TGTGCCAGCTCACCAGCAGGGACAGCTGGAAACACCATATATTTT. This translates into CASSPAGTAGNTIYF. The chain recombines TRBV18 with TRBJ1-3; the match to TRBD1 covers 7 bases. CDR3 length: 15 amino acids. Trimming cost V 2 bases and J 2 bases; bases outside gene matches: 3. Per the germline V gene, CDR1 is KGHSH and CDR2 is LQKENI.

This clone showed up just once. At the DNA level, this CDR3 is encoded by other sequences in the same sample as well. The chain carries TRBV6-5 and TRBJ2-3; D may match TRBD1 or TRBD2 (5 bases each). Germline V gene sequence: CDR1 MNHEY, CDR2 SVGAGI. CDR3 size: 15 residues. V lost 0 bases and J 2 bases, leaving 9 bases between the germline ends. The CDR3 DNA sequence: TGTGCCAGCAGTTACTCGGGACGGCTCACAGATACGCAGTATTTT. Translating gives CASSYSGRLTDTQYF.

The chain carries TRBV7-2 and TRBJ2-1, with D unresolved. Germline V gene data show CDR1 as SGHTA and CDR2 as FQGNSA. Trimming took off 3 bases at V and 6 bases at J, with 12 bases between the two ends. CDR3 size: 14 residues. The CDR3 nucleotides are TGTGCCAGCAGCTTTCCAGGCAGAGCCAATGAGCAGTTCTTC. Residues: CASSFPGRANEQFF.

The CDR3 nucleotides read TGTGCCAGCAGCTCTCAAAATAGATACGAGCAGTACTTC. The encoded protein is CASSSQNRYEQYF. The chain couples TRBV7-2 to TRBJ2-7; no definite D call. V was pared by 4 bases and J by 4 bases, with 11 bases between. This CDR3 region has 13 residues. The germline V gene has CDR1 SGHTA and CDR2 FQGNSA. Full variable domain (rest looked up from reference TRBV7-2 and TRBJ2-7): GAGVSQSPSNKVTEKGKDVELRCDPISGHTALYWYRQSLGQGLEFLIYFQGNSAPDKSGLPSDRFSAERTGGSVSTLTIQRTQQEDSAVYLCASSSQNRYEQYFGPGTRLTVT.